The rows below give T cell receptor beta chains drawn from one sample of a study of prognosis after radiotherapy for stage I lung cancer. TCRdb independently ran MiXCR on the multiplex PCR reads; one entry per CDR3 protein. The sample has fewer than 20,000 distinct CDR3 sequences, roughly 55% seen once. This specimen consisted of PBMCs, obtained before or after stereotactic body radiation therapy (not recorded which). The receptors come from a donor aged 50 or older with non-small cell lung cancer. CDR3s include the opening cysteine and the closing phenylalanine or tryptophan. A D gene is named only where the DNA matches it firmly. Rows may omit the clone size; those that give it use once, few, many or a size class.

clone_size	v_call	j_call	d_call	cdr3_nt	cdr3_aa
NA	TRBV12-3/TRBV12-4	TRBJ2-7	NA	TGTGCCAGCAGTCGCAACAGGGAGTACGAGCAGTACTTC	CASSRNREYEQYF
many	TRBV18	TRBJ2-3	TRBD2	TGTGCCAGCTCATTCCGACTAGCGGGAGGGACGGAAGATACGCAGTATTTT	CASSFRLAGGTEDTQYF
NA	TRBV7-2	TRBJ1-6	TRBD1	TGTGCCAGCAGCTTAAGGACAGGGGACTCACCCCTCCACTTT	CASSLRTGDSPLHF
NA	TRBV5-1	TRBJ2-1	NA	TGCGCCAGCAGCTTGGATGCGGGATGGTGGGTCTTC	CASSLDAGWWVF
medium-sized	TRBV5-1	TRBJ2-7	TRBD2	TGCGCCAGCAGCTTGTCTAGCGGGGGAGCTTACGAGCAGTACTTC	CASSLSSGGAYEQYF
NA	TRBV11-3	TRBJ2-3	NA	TGTGCCAGCAGCCTACTCGGGGATACGCAGTATTTT	CASSLLGDTQYF
many	TRBV5-4	TRBJ2-7	NA	TGTGCCAGCAGCTTGGGGCCTAGCGTGGACTCCTACGAGCAGTACTTC	CASSLGPSVDSYEQYF
NA	TRBV6-2/TRBV6-3	TRBJ2-7	NA	TGTGCCAGCATACCCCTGGCAACAGGAACCTACGAGCAGTACTTC	CASIPLATGTYEQYF
NA	TRBV12-5	TRBJ2-1	NA	TGTGCTAGTGGCCCGAGCCGGAGCCCCTACAATGAGCAGTTCTTC	CASGPSRSPYNEQFF
NA	TRBV5-1	TRBJ2-3	TRBD1	TGCGCCAGCAGCTTGGAGACAGGGGGTGCAGATACGCAGTATTTT	CASSLETGGADTQYF
once	TRBV6-4	TRBJ2-2	NA	TGTGCCAGCAGGGGTAACGCGAACACCGGGGAGCTGTTTTTT	CASRGNANTGELFF